A selection of T cell receptor beta chains follows, all from one sample in a study of blood T cell repertoires in COVID-19. Assay used: immunoSEQ multiplex PCR; TCRdb lists only in-frame clones, some missing. This sample carries some 160,000 clones, about four fifths of them seen once, and the ten largest clones take 3% to 3.5%. The specimen sequenced was PBMCs or T cells enriched from blood (not recorded which). The receptors come from a woman aged 60-75 years who had recovered from COVID-19. Both conserved end residues are part of each CDR3. The D gene is left open where the match is weak. The listing skips clone size in some rows; elsewhere it reads once, few, many or a size class.

-,TRBV15,TRBJ2-5,13,TRBD1,CATTEQGRETQYF,TGTGCCACCACGGAACAGGGGCGAGAGACCCAGTACTTC
-,TRBV21-1,TRBJ2-2,17,-,CASSNTRLAGAPGELFF,TGTGCCAGCAGCAATACTCGACTAGCGGGGGCGCCGGGGGAGCTGTTTTTT
once,TRBV5-6,TRBJ1-2,13,-,CASSLSGEYGYTF,TGTGCCAGCAGCTTGTCAGGGGAGTATGGCTACACCTTC
-,TRBV25-1,TRBJ2-1,16,-,CASRSVLGGSYNEQFF,TGTGCCAGCAGGTCAGTCCTTGGCGGATCCTACAATGAGCAGTTCTTC
-,TRBV6-4,TRBJ2-3,14,TRBD2,CASSKAGGADTQYF,TGTGCCAGCAGCAAAGCGGGGGGGGCAGATACGCAGTATTTT
-,TRBV6-5,TRBJ2-7,14,-,CASSRGTQAYEQYF,TGTGCCAGCAGTCGAGGAACACAGGCCTACGAGCAGTACTTC
-,TRBV6-5,TRBJ1-5,12,TRBD1,CATNRGGQPQHF,TGTGCCACCAACAGGGGAGGTCAGCCCCAGCATTTT
-,TRBV7-2,TRBJ2-3,16,TRBD2,CASSPLAGPTTDTQYF,TGTGCCAGCAGTCCACTAGCGGGGCCCACCACAGATACGCAGTATTTT
once,TRBV2,TRBJ2-5,14,TRBD1,CASSEQGAGETQYF,TGTGCCAGCAGTGAACAGGGGGCTGGGGAGACCCAGTACTTC
-,TRBV5-1,TRBJ2-2,18,TRBD2,CASSLIASGYSNTGELFF,TGCGCCAGCAGCTTGATTGCTAGCGGGTACTCGAACACCGGGGAGCTGTTTTTT
many,TRBV2,TRBJ2-5,16,TRBD2,CASSEAVAGGRKTQYF,TGTGCCAGCAGTGAAGCCGTAGCGGGGGGGAGAAAGACCCAGTACTTC
-,TRBV5-1,TRBJ2-3,15,-,CASSFGGIGTDTQYF,TGCGCCAGCAGCTTCGGCGGGATTGGGACAGATACGCAGTATTTT
-,TRBV18,TRBJ1-1,13,-,CASSQSAFSEAFF,TGTGCCAGCTCACAGAGTGCCTTCTCTGAAGCTTTCTTT
-,TRBV24-1,TRBJ2-7,12,-,CATSDGRHEQYF,TGTGCCACCAGTGATGGGAGGCACGAGCAGTACTTC
-,TRBV7-9,TRBJ1-1,17,-,CASSLGFPGEKNTEAFF,TGTGCCAGCAGCTTAGGGTTCCCGGGGGAGAAGAACACTGAAGCTTTCTTT
-,TRBV19,TRBJ1-4,11,-,CARGGREKLFF,TGTGCCAGGGGAGGACGGGAAAAACTGTTTTTT
-,TRBV11-2,TRBJ2-7,14,TRBD1,CASSRDRGRYEQYF,TGTGCCAGCAGCCGGGACAGGGGACGATACGAGCAGTACTTC
few,TRBV6-5,TRBJ1-1,14,TRBD1,CASSQPGGTTEAFF,TGTGCCAGCAGTCAACCAGGGGGCACAACTGAAGCTTTCTTT
-,TRBV2,TRBJ2-1,15,TRBD2,CASRRAGGILDEQFF,TGTGCCAGCAGGAGGGCGGGGGGGATACTCGATGAGCAGTTCTTC
-,TRBV3-1/TRBV3-2,TRBJ2-5,17,-,CASSQKGLSARKETQYF,TGTGCCAGCAGCCAAAAAGGACTTAGCGCGAGAAAAGAGACCCAGTACTTC
-,TRBV9,TRBJ2-7,15,-,CASTPSASSSYEQYF,TGTGCCAGCACCCCCTCGGCTAGTTCATCCTACGAGCAGTACTTC
-,TRBV5-8,TRBJ1-1,13,-,CASSWGAGTEAFF,TGTGCCAGCAGCTGGGGTGCGGGAACTGAAGCTTTCTTT
-,TRBV12-3/TRBV12-4,TRBJ2-7,12,-,CAITPGLNEQYF,TGTGCCATCACTCCCGGGTTGAACGAGCAGTACTTC
-,TRBV5-1,TRBJ1-1,18,-,CASRSRGDSGGTNTEAFF,TGCGCCAGCAGGAGTAGAGGGGACTCTGGGGGTACGAACACTGAAGCTTTCTTT
-,TRBV14,TRBJ1-3,15,-,CASSQEASSGNTIYF,TGTGCCAGCAGCCAAGAGGCTAGCTCTGGAAACACCATATATTTT
-,TRBV11-2,TRBJ2-1,14,-,CASSLELTAYEQFF,TGTGCCAGCAGCTTAGAACTCACCGCGTATGAGCAGTTCTTC
-,TRBV30,TRBJ1-4,13,-,CAWTRTTGEKLFF,TGTGCCTGGACCCGAACGACGGGAGAAAAACTGTTTTTT
-,TRBV25-1,TRBJ2-7,15,-,CASSEFVADSYEQYF,TGTGCCAGCAGTGAATTTGTGGCAGACTCCTACGAGCAGTACTTC
-,TRBV24-1,TRBJ1-5,15,TRBD1,CATSDPLTGNQPQHF,TGTGCCACCAGTGACCCCTTGACAGGGAATCAGCCCCAGCATTTT
-,TRBV19,TRBJ1-5,17,-,CASSIRGSRDSNQPQHF,TGTGCCAGTAGTATAAGAGGGTCCAGAGACTCCAATCAGCCCCAGCATTTT
-,TRBV7-2,TRBJ1-4,15,TRBD1,CASSSTGVANEKLFF,TGTGCCAGCAGTTCGACAGGGGTAGCTAATGAAAAACTGTTTTTT
-,TRBV9,TRBJ1-2,15,TRBD1,CASRPGTGGVYGYTF,TGTGCCAGTCGACCCGGGACAGGGGGTGTCTATGGCTACACCTTC
-,TRBV11-2,TRBJ2-5,15,-,CASSLGPGAEETQYF,TGTGCCAGCAGCTTAGGCCCCGGAGCCGAAGAGACCCAGTACTTC
-,TRBV29-1,TRBJ1-3,14,TRBD1,CSAVQGAGGNTIYF,TGCAGCGCAGTACAGGGGGCAGGTGGAAACACCATATATTTT
-,TRBV18,TRBJ2-5,16,TRBD1,CASSPGTAFRLETQYF,TGTGCCAGCTCACCCGGGACAGCCTTCCGGTTAGAGACCCAGTACTTC
-,TRBV19,TRBJ1-1,21,TRBD1,CASSIIEKGGAVGDRNTEAFF,TGTGCCAGTAGTATAATTGAGAAAGGGGGCGCGGTCGGGGATCGAAACACTGAAGCTTTCTTT
few,TRBV9,TRBJ1-3,15,TRBD1,CASSVGQGSGNTIYF,TGTGCCAGCAGCGTCGGACAGGGCTCTGGAAACACCATATATTTT
-,TRBV5-1,TRBJ2-3,16,TRBD1,CASSRATGGPTDTQYF,TGCGCCAGCAGCCGAGCTACAGGGGGCCCAACAGATACGCAGTATTTT
-,TRBV2,TRBJ2-3,15,-,CASSEQGMSTDTQYF,TGTGCCAGCAGTGAACAGGGGATGAGCACAGATACGCAGTATTTT
few,TRBV6-5,TRBJ1-1,13,-,CASSYRTDTEAFF,TGTGCCAGCAGTTACCGGACAGACACTGAAGCTTTCTTT
-,TRBV19,TRBJ1-2,14,-,CASSPGGGEVRYTF,TGTGCCAGTAGTCCTGGGGGTGGGGAGGTTCGCTACACCTTC
-,TRBV14,TRBJ1-1,13,-,CASSQAVNTEAFF,TGTGCCAGCAGCCAAGCGGTGAACACTGAAGCTTTCTTT
-,TRBV4-2,TRBJ2-7,15,TRBD2,CASSLSRGDSYEQYF,TGTGCCAGCAGCCTTTCACGGGGGGACTCCTACGAGCAGTACTTC
few,TRBV5-6,TRBJ2-7,13,TRBD1,CASSPDRAHEQYF,TGTGCCAGCAGCCCCGACAGGGCCCACGAGCAGTACTTC
-,TRBV19,TRBJ2-3,15,-,CASSITEGAADTQYF,TGTGCCAGTAGTATTACCGAGGGCGCGGCAGATACGCAGTATTTT
-,TRBV18,TRBJ1-1,16,TRBD1,CASSPRTGVQDTEAFF,TGTGCCAGCTCACCCCGGACAGGGGTTCAGGACACTGAAGCTTTCTTT